The text below deals with one T cell receptor (beta chain). This sample was included in a study of control samples from healthy donors and cancer patients. Here immunoSEQ multiplex PCR was the method, and the copy in TCRdb shows in-frame clones only, minus some. The data hold around 110,000 clones, with 80% to 90% observed a single time. Sequenced sample: PBMCs. This TCR was sampled from a woman aged 50 to 60 with colorectal cancer.

CDR3 coding DNA: TGCGCCAGCAGCCCAGGGGGGCAAGAGACCCAGTACTTC. Translation: CASSPGGQETQYF. The rearrangement joins TRBV4-1 to TRBJ2-5, with a tentative D call TRBD1 (7 bases). In germline, CDR1 is MGHRA, CDR2 YSYEKL. The length of the CDR3 is 13 residues. V gave up 4 bases and J gave up 2 bases, with 8 bases separating them.